What follows are 8 T cell receptor beta chains derived from one specimen sequenced in a study of blood T cells in healthy people across ages. Primers used in a second PCR of roughly 6 to 11 cycles were a sample-barcoded 5' primer and a J-beta primer mix. From the 5' RACE reads, TCRdb called clonotypes with MiXCR, one entry per CDR3 protein. The sample holds about 580,000 distinct CDR3 sequences; around 50% are singletons and the top ten take about 22%. The sample consisted of blood. These TCRs come from a man older than 75 in good health.

In DNA, the CDR3 is TGCGCCAGCAGCCAAGTCCGGACAGAAAACATTCAGTACTTC. It yields the protein CASSQVRTENIQYF. The rearrangement links TRBV4-3 to TRBJ2-4; tentative D call: TRBD1 (6 bases). This CDR3 spans 14 amino acids. V was trimmed by 1 base and J by 5 bases, leaving 9 bases between them. The germline gives CDR1 LGHNA, CDR2 YSLEER.

The chain recombines TRBV20-1 with TRBJ1-5; unclear D gene. CDR1 and CDR2 (germline): DFQATT, SNEGSKA (reference sequence). This CDR3 is 13 amino acids long. Trimming pared 5 bases from V and 6 bases from J, leaving 14 bases between. The CDR3 protein is CSAGHGPGQPQHF. The CDR3 nucleotides are TGCAGTGCTGGGCACGGCCCCGGTCAGCCCCAGCATTTT.

Worth noting for this clonotype: One end of the junction varies from germline; a read error may be responsible. The rearrangement joins TRBV20-1 to TRBJ1-1; D unclear. This CDR3 contains 14 residues. The germline V gene has CDR1 DFQATT and CDR2 SNEGSKA (reference sequence). The DNA of the CDR3 is TGCGGTGCCCGTAATCGGGCCAGTGAGATTGAAGCTTTCTTT. It yields the protein CGARNRASEIEAFF.

The gene calls are TRBV20-1 and TRBJ2-7; D perhaps matches TRBD2 (5 bases). Germline CDR1 reads DFQATT; CDR2 reads SNEGSKA (reference sequence). The CDR3 is 11 amino acids. Trimming cost V 4 bases and J 6 bases, with 10 bases left between them. CDR3 sequence: CSAKREGEQYF. Written as DNA, the CDR3 is TGCAGTGCTAAACGAGAGGGCGAGCAGTACTTC.

In this sample, this clonotype turned up a few times. The rearrangement links TRBV12-3 or TRBV12-4 to TRBJ2-1; D is unresolved. V lost 6 bases to trimming and J lost 6 bases, with 15 bases between them. The CDR3 is 14 residues long. The CDR3, as DNA: TGTGCCAGCAGCGGACGAGCGTCTTCCAATGAGCAGTTCTTC. Translating gives CASSGRASSNEQFF.

This chain links TRBV7-2 with TRBJ2-1; 8 bases map to TRBD2. This CDR3 comprises 14 residues. V dropped 2 bases and J dropped 5; count of bases not matched to a gene: 2. Germline CDR1 and CDR2: SGHTA and FQGNSA. The CDR3, as DNA: TGTGCCAGCAGCTTAAACGGGGGGGACAATGAGCAGTTCTTC. This encodes CASSLNGGDNEQFF.

A few counts support this clonotype. The chain combines TRBV12-3 or TRBV12-4 with TRBJ2-7; D gene ambiguous. This CDR3 spans 11 amino acids. Trimming left V 8 bases short and J 7 bases short, with 12 bases between. The CDR3: CASGTRGEQYF. CDR3 coding DNA: TGTGCCAGCGGTACCCGTGGGGAGCAGTACTTC.

This clonotype showed up just a few times. The chain combines TRBV9 with TRBJ2-5; the D gene is possibly TRBD2 (6 bases). The end of the DNA aligns better with TRBJ2-7, so the J call may be wrong. The CDR3 sequence is 14 residues long. Germline V gives CDR1 SGDLS, CDR2 YYNGEE. CDR3 in amino acids: CASSVGSGLYEQYF. In DNA form, the CDR3 reads TGTGCCAGCAGCGTGGGTAGCGGACTCTACGAGCAGTACTTC.